This passage covers 18 T cell receptor beta chains from one sample sequenced in a study of breast tumors, draining lymph nodes, adjacent tissues. From the multiplex PCR reads, TCRdb called clonotypes with MiXCR, one entry per CDR3 protein. The data contain about 270,000 distinct CDR3 sequences, 30% of them singletons. The lymph nodes were axillary draining lymph nodes from breast cancer patients. The sample consisted of axillary lymph node tissue. The origin of the receptors is a female donor with breast cancer. Some clones in this sample may be carry-over from other donors' samples.

With regard to this clonotype: Because the CDR3 is missing its conserved closing phenylalanine or tryptophan, this is likely a read error. Because the CDR3's place on the DNA is in doubt, the DNA is left out and the CDR3 is given as listed by TCRdb. The chain joins TRBV29-1 to TRBJ2-1; TRBD2 reflects the table's D call only, with no check against the DNA. The CDR3 is 10 amino acids in total, end residues counted. Per germline, CDR1 SQVTM and CDR2 ANQGSEA. CDR3 loop: CSVQRRASGV.

This clonotype was counted ten times or more. The rearrangement links TRBV5-8 to TRBJ2-2, with D possibly called TRBD1 or TRBD2 (6 bases each). The CDR3 loop spans 15 amino acids. The V end lost 0 bases, the J end lost 5 bases, and 11 bases lay between the germline ends. Germline V lookup: CDR1 SGHTS, CDR2 YDEGEE. CDR3 nucleotides: TGTGCCAGCAGCTTGGAAGGGGGGAGGACCGGGGAGCTGTTTTTT. Its translation: CASSLEGGRTGELFF.

This clonotype was seen a few times. Being one base from a much bigger clone, this may be a read error. The chain is built from TRBV9 and TRBJ2-3, with 11 positions matching TRBD2. The junction had 1 base not matched to a gene; V was cut back by 3 bases and J by 4 bases. Germline V gene data show CDR1 as SGDLS and CDR2 as YYNGEE. This CDR3 has 14 residues. CDR3 sequence: CASSGLAGSDTQYF. The CDR3 DNA follows: TGTGCCAGCAGCGGACTAGCGGGATCAGATACGCAGTATTTT.

Comments on this clonotype: Given a much more abundant clone one base away, this may be a read error. The V and J genes are TRBV19 and TRBJ2-1; possibly TRBD2 for D (5 bases). The CDR3 length is 13 residues. Germline CDR1 reads LNHDA; CDR2 reads SQIVND (reference sequence). This CDR3 is CASRGSSYNEQSF. The CDR3, as DNA: TGTGCCAGTAGAGGGAGCTCCTACAATGAGCAGTCCTTC.

This clonotype was seen repeatedly, ten times or more. The CDR3 sequence is CSAESRTGGSHYGYTF. CDR3 sequence (DNA): TGCAGTGCCGAGAGTAGGACAGGGGGTTCGCACTATGGCTACACCTTC. The J gene is TRBJ1-2, the V gene TRBV20-1; 10 nucleotides align to TRBD1. This CDR3 comprises 16 residues. V was clipped by 6 bases and J by 3 bases; unmatched bases: 13. Per germline, CDR1 DFQATT and CDR2 SNEGSKA (reference sequence).

This clonotype was observed at least ten times. The V call is TRBV19, the J call TRBJ1-4; 7 nucleotides agree with TRBD1. The CDR3 totals 14 residues. Germline trimming cut 7 bases from V and 3 bases from J; bases unmatched to any gene: 5. Germline lookup yields CDR1 LNHDA and CDR2 SQIVND (reference sequence). In nucleotides, the CDR3 is TGTGCCAGTACCACAGGGGCCTCTAATGAAAAACTGTTTTTT. Its protein is CASTTGASNEKLFF.

This clonotype has a single count. This chain connects TRBV30 to TRBJ1-2, with 10 positions matching TRBD1. Germline V gene sequence: CDR1 GTSNPN, CDR2 SVGIG (reference sequence). The trim removed 7 bases at V and 3 bases at J, leaving 11 bases unmatched. This CDR3 is built from 15 residues. As DNA, the CDR3 is TGTGCCTACCGGAGAGACGGACAGGGGGACTATGGCTACACCTTC. It specifies CAYRRDGQGDYGYTF.

The gene calls are TRBV24-1 and TRBJ2-1, with 13 bases matching TRBD2. The V and J ends lost 5 bases and 7 bases, in that order; junction bases with no gene match: 7. Germline V gene data show CDR1 as KGHDR and CDR2 as SFDVKD. The CDR3 loop spans 16 amino acids. CDR3 in DNA: TGTGCCACCAGTGCAGGACTAGCGGGAGCATCAAATGAGCAGTTCTTC. It specifies CATSAGLAGASNEQFF.

This clonotype was recorded many times. Written as DNA, the CDR3 is TGTGCCAGTAGTCCGCCCCCCACAGGGAATCAGCCCCAGCATTTT. Translating it yields CASSPPPTGNQPQHF. The V gene is TRBV19, the J gene TRBJ1-5; possibly TRBD1 for D (6 bases). With 5 bases removed from V and 4 bases from J, the gap between germline ends came to 15 bases. The germline gives CDR1 LNHDA, CDR2 SQIVND (reference sequence). The CDR3 has 15 residues.

This clonotype was recorded a few times. V usage is TRBV27 and J usage is TRBJ2-7; 10 nucleotides match TRBD2. The V segment lost 5 bases and the J segment 2 bases; nucleotides outside the gene matches: 6. CDR1 and CDR2 (germline): MNHEY, SMNVEV (reference sequence). CDR3 length: 15 residues. The CDR3: CASSPTSGITYEQYF. DNA of the CDR3: TGTGCCAGCAGTCCCACTAGCGGGATTACCTACGAGCAGTACTTC.

The chain has TRBV20-1 and TRBJ2-3, with 7 bases matching TRBD2. J was trimmed by 2 bases and V by 0 bases; bases with no gene match: 8. Germline V lookup: CDR1 DFQATT, CDR2 SNEGSKA (reference sequence). The CDR3 totals 16 residues. The CDR3: CSARDGAGAPTDTQYF. CDR3 nucleotides: TGCAGTGCTAGAGATGGGGCGGGAGCCCCCACAGATACGCAGTATTTT.

Ten or more counts support this clonotype. The V gene is TRBV12-5, the J gene TRBJ2-5; D is possibly TRBD2 (6 bases). This CDR3 contains 13 residues. Germline V gene data show CDR1 as LGHNT and CDR2 as FRNRAP. The V end lost 7 bases, the J end lost 4 bases, and 13 bases lay between the germline ends. The CDR3 loop is CASAASGGETQYF. CDR3 sequence (DNA): TGTGCTAGTGCCGCCTCCGGGGGAGAGACCCAGTACTTC.

The sample holds many counts of this clonotype. The chain couples TRBV9 to TRBJ2-5; D is unclear. The CDR3 has 14 amino acids. Germline V gene sequence: CDR1 SGDLS, CDR2 YYNGEE. Trimming cost V 0 bases and J 1 base, with 7 bases left between them. The CDR3 DNA reads TGTGCCAGCAGCGTAGAGACTTCCCAAGAGACCCAGTACTTC. Encoded protein: CASSVETSQETQYF.

The chain employs TRBV19 and TRBJ2-7; no definite D call. Germline CDR1 LNHDA, CDR2 SQIVND (reference sequence). The CDR3 is 13 amino acids. The V gene lost 2 bases and the J gene lost 2 bases, with 7 bases spanning the gap. The CDR3 DNA is TGTGCCAGTAGTATACCTGGGACCTACGAGCAGTACTTC. Residues: CASSIPGTYEQYF.

This clonotype was picked up a small number of times. The rearrangement uses TRBV30 and TRBJ2-3, with 8 positions matching TRBD2. This CDR3 has 16 amino acids. CDR1 is GTSNPN, CDR2 SVGIG, per germline (reference sequence). Losses at the gene ends were 7 bases for V and 5 bases for J; bases not matched to a gene: 17. Written as DNA, the CDR3 is TGTGCCTACTCCGCCACCGGGACTAGGGGACGAGATACGCAGTATTTT. It translates to CAYSATGTRGRDTQYF. Full variable domain (missing parts from reference TRBV30 and TRBJ2-3): SQTIHQWPATLVQPVGSPLSLECTVEGTSNPNLYWYRQAAGRGLQLLFYSVGIGQISSEVPQNLSASRPQDRQFILSSKKLLLSDSGFYLCAYSATGTRGRDTQYFGPGTRLTVL.

V gene TRBV28 combines with J gene TRBJ1-2; D perhaps matches TRBD1 (5 bases). V was cut by 4 bases and J by 5 bases, with 14 bases left in between. Germline V gene lookup returns CDR1 MDHEN and CDR2 SYDVKM. The CDR3 is made up of 14 amino acids. CDR3 coding DNA: TGTGCCAGCAGTTATTGGGGGGTTCAATATGGCTACACCTTC. Its translation: CASSYWGVQYGYTF.

This clonotype was seen ten or more times. The chain joins TRBV15 to TRBJ2-7; weak D call: TRBD2 (6 bases). The V end was cut by 0 bases, the J end by 2 bases, with 11 bases between. The CDR3 sequence is 15 residues long. Germline CDR1 and CDR2: LNHNV and YYDKDF (reference sequence). CDR3: CATSRDRRGTYEQYF. The CDR3 bases are TGTGCCACCAGCAGAGATAGGCGGGGCACCTACGAGCAGTACTTC.

This clonotype was picked up many times. The chain joins TRBV7-8 to TRBJ2-1; D is ambiguous. The germline V gene has CDR1 SGHVS and CDR2 FQNEAQ. CDR3 length: 16 amino acids. Trimming left V 1 base short and J 1 base short, with 11 bases between. The chain's CDR3 is CASSLGGGESYNEQFF. DNA of the CDR3: TGTGCCAGCAGCTTAGGTGGTGGGGAATCCTACAATGAGCAGTTCTTC.